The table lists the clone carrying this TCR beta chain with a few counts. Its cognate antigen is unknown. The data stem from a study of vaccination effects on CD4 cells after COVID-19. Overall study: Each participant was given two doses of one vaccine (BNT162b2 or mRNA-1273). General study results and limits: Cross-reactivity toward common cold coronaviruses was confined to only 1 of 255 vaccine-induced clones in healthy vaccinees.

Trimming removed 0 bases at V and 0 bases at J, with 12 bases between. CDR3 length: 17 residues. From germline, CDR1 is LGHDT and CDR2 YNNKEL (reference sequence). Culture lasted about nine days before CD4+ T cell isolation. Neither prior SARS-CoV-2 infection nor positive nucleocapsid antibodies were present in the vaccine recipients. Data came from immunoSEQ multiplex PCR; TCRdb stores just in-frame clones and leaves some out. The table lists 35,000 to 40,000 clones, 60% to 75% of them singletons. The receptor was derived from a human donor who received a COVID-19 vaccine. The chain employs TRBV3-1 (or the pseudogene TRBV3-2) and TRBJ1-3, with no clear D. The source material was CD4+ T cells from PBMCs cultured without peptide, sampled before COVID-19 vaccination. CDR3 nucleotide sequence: TGTGCCAGCAGCCAAGATGGGTTCACATACTCTGGAAACACCATATATTTT. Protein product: CASSQDGFTYSGNTIYF.